This TCR beta chain derives from a study of cytomegalovirus exposure and HLA in healthy donors. Study summary: Earlier work reported 100 million to 130 million unique TCR beta sequences from 180 million or so T cells. Whole-study findings and limits: Among immune exposure information, only CMV serostatus was available. A missense variant in DCLRE1C was later tied to TCR beta V- and J-gene trimming.

Concerning this clone: Its antigen is not known.

This CDR3 has 13 residues. Per the germline V gene, CDR1 is GTSNPN and CDR2 is SVGIG (reference sequence). The PCR used 60 Vbeta and 13 Jbeta primers. Profiling relied on immunoSEQ multiplex PCR, and the TCRdb table lists in-frame clones only, not all of them. The sample carries under 110,000 clones, about 64% recorded once. This chain connects TRBV30 to TRBJ1-3; possibly TRBD1 for D (5 bases). This sequence originates from a female donor in good health and CMV-seronegative. The sample consisted of PBMCs. Here the CDR3 reads CGRGDAPGNTIYF. CDR3 nucleotide sequence: TGTGGACGGGGGGACGCCCCTGGAAACACCATATATTTT.